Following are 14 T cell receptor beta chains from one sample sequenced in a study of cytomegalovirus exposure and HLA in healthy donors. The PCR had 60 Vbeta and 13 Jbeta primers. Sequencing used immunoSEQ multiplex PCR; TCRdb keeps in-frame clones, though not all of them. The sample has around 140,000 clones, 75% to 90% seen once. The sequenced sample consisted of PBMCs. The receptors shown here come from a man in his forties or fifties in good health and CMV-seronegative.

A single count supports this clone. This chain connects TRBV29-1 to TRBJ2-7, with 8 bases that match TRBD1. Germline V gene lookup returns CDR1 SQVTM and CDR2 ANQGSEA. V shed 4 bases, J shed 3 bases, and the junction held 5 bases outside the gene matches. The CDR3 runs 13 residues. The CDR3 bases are TGCAGCGTTGTTCGACAGGGGAACTACGAGCAGTACTTC. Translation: CSVVRQGNYEQYF.

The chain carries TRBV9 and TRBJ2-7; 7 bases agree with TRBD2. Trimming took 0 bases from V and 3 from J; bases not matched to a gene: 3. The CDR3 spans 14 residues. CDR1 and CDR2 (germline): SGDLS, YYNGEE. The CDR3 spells CASSVAAGSYEQYF. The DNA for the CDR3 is TGTGCCAGCAGCGTAGCAGCGGGAAGCTACGAGCAGTACTTC.

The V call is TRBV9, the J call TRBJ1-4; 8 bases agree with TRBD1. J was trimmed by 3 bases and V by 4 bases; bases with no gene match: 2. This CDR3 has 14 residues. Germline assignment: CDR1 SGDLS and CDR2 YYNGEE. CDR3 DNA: TGTGCCAGCAGCCAGGACAGGGCTAATGAAAAACTGTTTTTT. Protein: CASSQDRANEKLFF.

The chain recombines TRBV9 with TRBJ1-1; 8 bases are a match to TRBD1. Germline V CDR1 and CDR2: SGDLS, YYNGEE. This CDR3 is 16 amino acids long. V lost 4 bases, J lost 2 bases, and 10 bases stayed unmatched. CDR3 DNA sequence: TGTGCCAGCAGCCCGCGACAGGGGAGGGTTAACACTGAAGCTTTCTTT. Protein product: CASSPRQGRVNTEAFF.

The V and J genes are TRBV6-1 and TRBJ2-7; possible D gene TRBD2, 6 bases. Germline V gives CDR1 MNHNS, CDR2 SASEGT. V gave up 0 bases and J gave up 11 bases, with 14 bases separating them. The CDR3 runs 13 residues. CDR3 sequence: CASSEAGRGNEYF. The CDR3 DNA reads TGTGCCAGCAGTGAAGCCGGGCGGGGTAACGAGTACTTC.

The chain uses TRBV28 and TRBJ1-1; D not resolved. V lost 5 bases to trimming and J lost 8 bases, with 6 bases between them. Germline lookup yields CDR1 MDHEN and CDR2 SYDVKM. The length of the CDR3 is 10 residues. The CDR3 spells CASSQTEAFF. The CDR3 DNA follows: TGTGCCAGCAGTCAAACAGAAGCTTTCTTT.

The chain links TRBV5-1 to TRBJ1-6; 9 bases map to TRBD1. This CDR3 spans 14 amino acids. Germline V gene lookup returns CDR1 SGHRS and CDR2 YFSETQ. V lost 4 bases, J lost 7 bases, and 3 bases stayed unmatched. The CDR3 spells CASSQGQGNSPLHF. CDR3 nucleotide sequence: TGCGCCAGCAGCCAGGGACAGGGAAATTCACCCCTCCACTTT.

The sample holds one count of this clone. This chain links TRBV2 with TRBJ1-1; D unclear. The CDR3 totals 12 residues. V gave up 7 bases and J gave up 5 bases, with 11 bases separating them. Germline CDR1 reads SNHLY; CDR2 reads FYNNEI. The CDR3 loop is CASTPGTTEAFF. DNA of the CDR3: TGTGCCAGCACCCCGGGAACAACTGAAGCTTTCTTT.

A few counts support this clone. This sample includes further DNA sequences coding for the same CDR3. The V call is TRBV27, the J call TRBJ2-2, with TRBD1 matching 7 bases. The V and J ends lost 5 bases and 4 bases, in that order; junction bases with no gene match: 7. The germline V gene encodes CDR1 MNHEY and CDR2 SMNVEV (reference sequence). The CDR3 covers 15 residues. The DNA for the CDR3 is TGTGCCAGCAGTCTGAGGGGGCTTGGCACCGGGGAGCTGTTTTTT. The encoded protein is CASSLRGLGTGELFF.

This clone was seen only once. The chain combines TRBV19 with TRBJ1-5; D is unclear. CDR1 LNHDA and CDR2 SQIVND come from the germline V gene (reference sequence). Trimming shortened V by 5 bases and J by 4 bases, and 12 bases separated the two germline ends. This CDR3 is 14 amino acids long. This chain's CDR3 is CASSPRVSNQPQHF. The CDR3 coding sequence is TGTGCCAGTAGTCCCCGGGTCTCGAATCAGCCCCAGCATTTT.

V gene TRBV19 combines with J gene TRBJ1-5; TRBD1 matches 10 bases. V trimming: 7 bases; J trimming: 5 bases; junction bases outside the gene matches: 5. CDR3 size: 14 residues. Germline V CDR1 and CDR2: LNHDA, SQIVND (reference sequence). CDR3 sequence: CASTPTGGDQPQHF. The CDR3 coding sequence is TGTGCCAGTACTCCGACAGGGGGCGATCAGCCCCAGCATTTT.

This CDR3 is CASKYLAGDFYEQYF. CDR3 DNA sequence: TGTGCCAGCAAATACCTAGCGGGGGACTTCTACGAGCAGTACTTC. The V call is TRBV6-5, the J call TRBJ2-5; 10 bases are a match to TRBD2. TRBJ2-7 explains the end of the DNA better; the J call may be wrong. The CDR3 length is 15 residues. Germline V gene lookup returns CDR1 MNHEY and CDR2 SVGAGI.

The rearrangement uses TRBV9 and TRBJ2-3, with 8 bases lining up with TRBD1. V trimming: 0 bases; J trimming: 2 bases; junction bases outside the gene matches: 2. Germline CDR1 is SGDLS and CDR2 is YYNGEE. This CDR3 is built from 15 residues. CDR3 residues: CASSVGTGNTDTQYF. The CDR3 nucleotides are TGTGCCAGCAGCGTAGGGACAGGGAACACAGATACGCAGTATTTT. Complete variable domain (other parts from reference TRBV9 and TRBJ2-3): DSGVTQTPKHLITATGQRVTLRCSPRSGDLSVYWYQQSLDQGLQFLIQYYNGEERAKGNILERFSAQQFPDLHSELNLSSLELGDSALYFCASSVGTGNTDTQYFGPGTRLTVL.

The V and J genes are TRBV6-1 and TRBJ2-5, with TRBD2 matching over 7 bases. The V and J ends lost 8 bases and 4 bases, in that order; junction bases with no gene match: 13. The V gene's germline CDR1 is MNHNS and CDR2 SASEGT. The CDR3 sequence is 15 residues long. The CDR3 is CASPPGRGEVETQYF. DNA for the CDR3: TGTGCCAGCCCACCTGGGAGGGGCGAGGTAGAGACCCAGTACTTC.